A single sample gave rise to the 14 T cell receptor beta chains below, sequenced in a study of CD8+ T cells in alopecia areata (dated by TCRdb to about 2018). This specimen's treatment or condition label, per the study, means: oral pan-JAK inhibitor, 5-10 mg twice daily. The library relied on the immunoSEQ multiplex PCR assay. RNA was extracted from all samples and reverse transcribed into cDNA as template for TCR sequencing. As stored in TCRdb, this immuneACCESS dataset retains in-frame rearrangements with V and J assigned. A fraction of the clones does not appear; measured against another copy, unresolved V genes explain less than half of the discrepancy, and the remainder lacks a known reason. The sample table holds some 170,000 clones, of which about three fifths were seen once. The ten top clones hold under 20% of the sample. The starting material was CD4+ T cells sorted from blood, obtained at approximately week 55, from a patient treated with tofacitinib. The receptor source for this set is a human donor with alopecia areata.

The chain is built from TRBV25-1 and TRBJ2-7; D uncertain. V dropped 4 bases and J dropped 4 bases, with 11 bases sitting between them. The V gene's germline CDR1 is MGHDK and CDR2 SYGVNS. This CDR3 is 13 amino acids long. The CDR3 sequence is CASSVAGEYEQYF. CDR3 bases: TGTGCCAGCAGTGTGGCAGGTGAATACGAGCAGTACTTC.

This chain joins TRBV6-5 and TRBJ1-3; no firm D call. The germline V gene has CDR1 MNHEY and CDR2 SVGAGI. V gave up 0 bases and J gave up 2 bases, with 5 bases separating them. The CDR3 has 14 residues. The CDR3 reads CASSYSGPGNTIYF. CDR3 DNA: TGTGCCAGCAGTTACTCGGGTCCTGGAAACACCATATATTTT.

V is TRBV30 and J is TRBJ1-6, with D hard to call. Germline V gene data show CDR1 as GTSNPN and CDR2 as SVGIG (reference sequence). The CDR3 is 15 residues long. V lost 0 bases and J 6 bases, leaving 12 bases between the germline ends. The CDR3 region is CAWSVAGSSNSPLHF. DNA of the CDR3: TGTGCCTGGAGTGTGGCGGGGAGTAGTAATTCACCCCTCCACTTT.

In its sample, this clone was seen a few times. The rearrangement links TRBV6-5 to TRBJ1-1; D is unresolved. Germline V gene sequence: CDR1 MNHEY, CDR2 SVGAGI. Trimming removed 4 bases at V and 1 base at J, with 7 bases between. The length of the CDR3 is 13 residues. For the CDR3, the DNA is TGTGCCAGCAGTTTCACACAGAACACTGAAGCTTTCTTT. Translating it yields CASSFTQNTEAFF.

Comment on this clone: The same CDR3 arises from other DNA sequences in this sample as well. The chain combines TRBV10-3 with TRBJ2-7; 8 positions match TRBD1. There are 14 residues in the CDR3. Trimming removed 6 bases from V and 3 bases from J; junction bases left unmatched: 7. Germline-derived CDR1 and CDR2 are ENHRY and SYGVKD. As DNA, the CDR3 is TGTGCCATCAGACCAGGACAGGGCAACTACGAGCAGTACTTC. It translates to CAIRPGQGNYEQYF.

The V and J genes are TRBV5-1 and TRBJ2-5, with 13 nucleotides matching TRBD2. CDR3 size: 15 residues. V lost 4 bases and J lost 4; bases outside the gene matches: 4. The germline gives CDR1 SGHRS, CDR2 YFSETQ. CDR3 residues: CASSTLAGGPETQYF. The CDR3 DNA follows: TGCGCCAGCAGCACACTAGCGGGGGGGCCAGAGACCCAGTACTTC. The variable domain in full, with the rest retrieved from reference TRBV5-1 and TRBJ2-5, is KAGVTQTPRYLIKTRGQQVTLSCSPISGHRSVSWYQQTPGQGLQFLFEYFSETQRNKGNFPGRFSGRQFSNSRSEMNVSTLELGDSALYLCASSTLAGGPETQYFGPGTRLLVL.

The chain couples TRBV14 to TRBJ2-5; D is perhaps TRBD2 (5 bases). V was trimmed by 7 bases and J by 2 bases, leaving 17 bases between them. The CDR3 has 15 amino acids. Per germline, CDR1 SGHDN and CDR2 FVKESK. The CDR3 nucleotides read TGTGCCAGCATGTGGGAGAGGCATACTCAAGAGACCCAGTACTTC. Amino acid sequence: CASMWERHTQETQYF.

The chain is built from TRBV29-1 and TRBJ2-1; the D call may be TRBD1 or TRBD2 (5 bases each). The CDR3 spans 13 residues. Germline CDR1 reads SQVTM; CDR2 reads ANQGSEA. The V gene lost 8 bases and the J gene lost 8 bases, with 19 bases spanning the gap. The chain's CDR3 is CSLRARGSHEQFF. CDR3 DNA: TGCAGCCTTCGGGCGAGGGGTTCCCATGAGCAGTTCTTC.

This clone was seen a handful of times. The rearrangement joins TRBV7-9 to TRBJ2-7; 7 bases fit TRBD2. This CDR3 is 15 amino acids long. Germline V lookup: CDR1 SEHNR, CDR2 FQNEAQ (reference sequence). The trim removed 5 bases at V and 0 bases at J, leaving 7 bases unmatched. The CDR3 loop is CASSLTSWSSYEQYF. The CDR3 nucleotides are TGTGCCAGCAGCCTGACTAGCTGGAGCTCCTACGAGCAGTACTTC.

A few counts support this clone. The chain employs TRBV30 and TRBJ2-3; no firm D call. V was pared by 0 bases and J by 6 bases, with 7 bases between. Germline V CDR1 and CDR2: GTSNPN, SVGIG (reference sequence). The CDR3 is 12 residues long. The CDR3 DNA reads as TGTGCCTGGAGTGTACAGTGGGATACGCAGTATTTT. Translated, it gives CAWSVQWDTQYF. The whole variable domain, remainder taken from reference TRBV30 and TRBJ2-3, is SQTIHQWPATLVQPVGSPLSLECTVEGTSNPNLYWYRQAAGRGLQLLFYSVGIGQISSEVPQNLSASRPQDRQFILSSKKLLLSDSGFYLCAWSVQWDTQYFGPGTRLTVL.

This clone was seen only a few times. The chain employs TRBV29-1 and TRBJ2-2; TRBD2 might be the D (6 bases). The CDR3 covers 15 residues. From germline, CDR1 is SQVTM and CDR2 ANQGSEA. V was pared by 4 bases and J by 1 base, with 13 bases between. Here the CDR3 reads CSVGGRAGNTGELFF. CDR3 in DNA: TGCAGCGTTGGAGGCAGAGCGGGGAACACCGGGGAGCTGTTTTTT.

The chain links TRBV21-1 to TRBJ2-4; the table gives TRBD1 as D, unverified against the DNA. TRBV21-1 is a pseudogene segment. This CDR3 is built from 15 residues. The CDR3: CASSNGTGSKNIQYF. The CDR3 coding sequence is TGTGCCAGCAGCAACGGGACAGGCTCCAAAAACATTCAGTACTTC.

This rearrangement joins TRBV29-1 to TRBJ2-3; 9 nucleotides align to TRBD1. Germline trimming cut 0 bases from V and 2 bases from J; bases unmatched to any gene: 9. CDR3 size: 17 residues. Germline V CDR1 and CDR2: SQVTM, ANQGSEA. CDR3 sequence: CSVEESTGQGNTDTQYF. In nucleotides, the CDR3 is TGCAGCGTTGAAGAATCAACGGGACAGGGTAACACAGATACGCAGTATTTT.

The CDR3 loop reads CSSGGGLNYGYTF. DNA for the CDR3: TGCAGCTCCGGGGGGGGGCTCAACTATGGCTACACCTTC. V usage is TRBV29-1 and J usage is TRBJ1-2; tentative D call: TRBD1 (6 bases). The CDR3 length is 13 residues. The germline CDR1 and CDR2 sequences are SQVTM and ANQGSEA. V dropped 8 bases and J dropped 2 bases, with 15 bases sitting between them.